These 24 T cell receptor beta chains originate from one sample sequenced in a study of blood T cell repertoires in COVID-19. Produced via immunoSEQ multiplex PCR; TCRdb's table is partial and in-frame only. Of approximately 60,000 clones in the sample, under 90% are singletons; the top ten hold 3% to 3.5%. The sequenced material came from peripheral blood. These receptor sequences come from a man between 45 and 60 years old with active COVID-19.

The CDR3 DNA is TGCGCCACCACGGGACAGGGAAACACCGGGGAGCTGTTTTTT. It codes for CATTGQGNTGELFF. The chain links TRBV5-1 to TRBJ2-2; 9 bases map to TRBD1. V dropped 9 bases and J dropped 2; count of bases not matched to a gene: 5. Germline V CDR1 and CDR2: SGHRS, YFSETQ. This CDR3 region has 14 residues. Based on the CDR3 plus reference TRBV5-1 and TRBJ2-2, the full variable domain is KAGVTQTPRYLIKTRGQQVTLSCSPISGHRSVSWYQQTPGQGLQFLFEYFSETQRNKGNFPGRFSGRQFSNSRSEMNVSTLELGDSALYLCATTGQGNTGELFFGEGSRLTVL.

The chain links TRBV28 to TRBJ2-4, with TRBD2 as a possible D gene (6 bases). The germline V gene encodes CDR1 MDHEN and CDR2 SYDVKM. V lost 4 bases and J lost 1, with 14 bases in between. The CDR3 is made up of 16 amino acids. This CDR3 is CASSSTGTAAKNIQYF. The CDR3 DNA reads as TGTGCCAGCAGTTCAACCGGGACTGCCGCCAAAAACATTCAGTACTTC.

V usage is TRBV28 and J usage is TRBJ1-3; 7 bases align to TRBD1. CDR3 size: 15 residues. Germline V lookup: CDR1 MDHEN, CDR2 SYDVKM. After removal of 2 bases from V and 4 bases from J, the junction contained 5 bases not matched to a gene. The CDR3 here is CASSLRATGGNTIYF. CDR3 sequence (DNA): TGTGCCAGCAGTTTAAGGGCGACAGGGGGAAACACCATATATTTT.

The rearrangement joins TRBV2 to TRBJ1-4, with TRBD1 identical over 7 bases. Germline CDR1 reads SNHLY; CDR2 reads FYNNEI. The CDR3 has 13 amino acids. V lost 6 bases and J lost 8; bases outside the gene matches: 6. The chain's CDR3 is CASRDTGVEKLFF. The CDR3 DNA sequence: TGTGCCAGCAGAGACACAGGGGTAGAAAAACTGTTTTTT.

The gene calls are TRBV6-5 and TRBJ1-1, with D maybe TRBD1 (5 bases). The length of the CDR3 is 13 residues. CDR1 is MNHEY, CDR2 SVGAGI, per germline. V was cut by 5 bases and J by 1 base, with 8 bases left in between. For the CDR3, the DNA is TGTGCCAGCAGTACAGGAGAGAACACTGAAGCTTTCTTT. Its protein product is CASSTGENTEAFF.

There are a few counts of this clone. This chain joins TRBV7-9 and TRBJ2-7; 11 bases are shared with TRBD2. Germline assignment: CDR1 SEHNR and CDR2 FQNEAQ (reference sequence). This CDR3 has 14 amino acids. The V and J ends lost 5 bases and 5 bases, in that order; junction bases with no gene match: 5. CDR3 nucleotides: TGTGCCAGCAGCGCTAGCGGGAGGACCCACGAGCAGTACTTC. It translates to CASSASGRTHEQYF.

The V call is TRBV7-9, the J call TRBJ2-7; no definite D call. Germline V lookup: CDR1 SEHNR, CDR2 FQNEAQ (reference sequence). Trimming took off 0 bases at V and 4 bases at J, with 4 bases between the two ends. The CDR3 spans 12 residues. The CDR3 here is CASSLARYEQYF. CDR3 nucleotides: TGTGCCAGCAGCTTAGCGCGGTACGAGCAGTACTTC.

The V call is TRBV10-2, the J call TRBJ2-7, with D tentatively TRBD1 (7 bases). V dropped 5 bases and J dropped 4 bases, with 12 bases sitting between them. The CDR3 runs 13 residues. Germline assignment: CDR1 WSHSY and CDR2 SAAADI. The CDR3 reads CASSRQGGYEQYF. CDR3 sequence (DNA): TGCGCCAGCAGTCGACAGGGAGGTTACGAGCAGTACTTC.

This clone was detected only a few times. The genes are TRBV5-8 and TRBJ2-1, with 7 bases lining up with TRBD2. From germline, CDR1 is SGHTS and CDR2 YDEGEE. J lost 2 bases, V lost 6 bases, and 5 bases had no gene match. CDR3 length equals 14 residues. CDR3 sequence (DNA): TGTGCCAGCATCAGCGGGGAAACCTACAATGAGCAGTTCTTC. Its translation: CASISGETYNEQFF.

This sequence joins TRBV20-1 and TRBJ2-7; D is unresolved. CDR1 and CDR2 (germline): DFQATT, SNEGSKA (reference sequence). There are 11 residues in the CDR3. The V and J ends lost 3 bases and 7 bases respectively, with 10 bases between them. CDR3 loop: CSARGRREQYF. The DNA of the CDR3 is TGCAGTGCTAGGGGCCGCAGAGAGCAGTACTTC.

The V and J genes are TRBV3-1 (or the pseudogene TRBV3-2) and TRBJ2-7; 7 nucleotides agree with TRBD1. Germline V gives CDR1 LGHDT, CDR2 YNNKEL (reference sequence). V was clipped by 4 bases and J by 3 bases; unmatched bases: 12. This CDR3 is built from 16 residues. The CDR3 DNA follows: TGTGCCAGCAGCCTTTACAGGGGTGTGGAGCTCTACGAGCAGTACTTC. This codes for CASSLYRGVELYEQYF.

The chain has TRBV6-4 and TRBJ1-1; D remains unclear. Germline CDR1 and CDR2: MRHNA and SNTAGT. The CDR3 contains 13 residues. V was trimmed by 6 bases and J by 3 bases, leaving 11 bases between them. CDR3: CASSPREDTEAFF. The CDR3, as DNA: TGTGCCAGCAGCCCCCGGGAGGACACTGAAGCTTTCTTT.

The rearrangement uses TRBV5-1 and TRBJ1-1; unclear D gene. Germline V gene lookup returns CDR1 SGHRS and CDR2 YFSETQ. V lost 0 bases, J lost 4 bases, and 13 bases lay in between. The CDR3 loop spans 15 amino acids. The CDR3 DNA reads as TGCGCCAGCAGCTTGGATTCGGGAGCCCGCACTGAAGCTTTCTTT. Its translation is CASSLDSGARTEAFF.

V gene TRBV5-1 combines with J gene TRBJ1-1, with 8 nucleotides matching TRBD1. Germline loops: CDR1 SGHRS, CDR2 YFSETQ. With 6 bases clipped from V and 1 base from J, the junction kept 8 bases outside the gene matches. This CDR3 comprises 15 residues. The CDR3 loop reads CASKGTGPKNTEAFF. The CDR3 DNA is TGCGCCAGCAAAGGGACAGGCCCAAAGAACACTGAAGCTTTCTTT. Based on the CDR3 plus reference TRBV5-1 and TRBJ1-1, the full variable domain is KAGVTQTPRYLIKTRGQQVTLSCSPISGHRSVSWYQQTPGQGLQFLFEYFSETQRNKGNFPGRFSGRQFSNSRSEMNVSTLELGDSALYLCASKGTGPKNTEAFFGQGTRLTVV.

This clone was observed a single time. The CDR3 sequence is CASSYSRQAYEQYF. The CDR3 region has the DNA TGTGCCAGCAGTTACTCGAGGCAAGCCTACGAGCAGTACTTC. The chain carries TRBV6-6 and TRBJ2-7, with D hard to call. The CDR3 runs 14 residues. V was cut by 0 bases and J by 2 bases, with 8 bases left in between. Looked up from germline, CDR1 is MNHNY and CDR2 is SVGAGI (reference sequence).

The chain joins TRBV3-1 (or the pseudogene TRBV3-2) to TRBJ2-1; 9 bases are a match to TRBD2. The CDR3 has 15 residues. Germline lookup yields CDR1 LGHDT and CDR2 YNNKEL (reference sequence). After removal of 4 bases from V and 8 bases from J, the junction contained 9 bases not matched to a gene. CDR3: CASSPWGSGGYEQFF. Here the CDR3 DNA reads TGTGCCAGCAGCCCCTGGGGTAGCGGGGGTTATGAGCAGTTCTTC.

The chain couples TRBV6-5 to TRBJ2-1, with D possibly being TRBD2 (6 bases). Germline lookup yields CDR1 MNHEY and CDR2 SVGAGI. The CDR3 sequence is 15 residues long. The V end lost 6 bases, the J end lost 4 bases, and 16 bases lay between the germline ends. The DNA for the CDR3 is TGTGCCAGCAGGAGGACTCGCGGGGAGTACAATGAGCAGTTCTTC. This gives the protein CASRRTRGEYNEQFF.

The CDR3 DNA reads as TGTGCCAGTATTGGGGCCATCAATCAGCCCCAGCATTTT. Translation gives CASIGAINQPQHF. The rearrangement uses TRBV19 and TRBJ1-5; tentative D call: TRBD1 (5 bases). Germline V gene sequence: CDR1 LNHDA, CDR2 SQIVND (reference sequence). CDR3 size: 13 residues. Trimming removed 7 bases from V and 3 bases from J, with 10 bases in between.

The chain recombines TRBV28 with TRBJ2-1; 11 bases fit TRBD2. CDR3 length equals 15 residues. Germline V gives CDR1 MDHEN, CDR2 SYDVKM. V was clipped by 3 bases and J by 5 bases; unmatched bases: 3. DNA for the CDR3: TGTGCCAGCAGTTTGGGACTAGCGGACGACAATGAGCAGTTCTTC. This sequence encodes CASSLGLADDNEQFF. The whole variable domain, filled in from reference TRBV28 and TRBJ2-1, reads DVKVTQSSRYLVKRTGEKVFLECVQDMDHENMFWYRQDPGLGLRLIYFSYDVKMKEKGDIPEGYSVSREKKERFSLILESASTNQTSMYLCASSLGLADDNEQFFGPGTRLTVL.

This chain connects TRBV29-1 to TRBJ2-7; 10 bases match TRBD2. Germline values: CDR1 SQVTM, CDR2 ANQGSEA. V lost 6 bases to trimming and J lost 1 base; unmatched junction nucleotides: 6. The length of the CDR3 is 14 residues. The CDR3 nucleotides read TGCAGCGTCAGCCTAGCGGGAGTTTCCTACGAGCAGTACTTC. Encoded protein: CSVSLAGVSYEQYF.

This clone was observed a single time. The gene calls are TRBV9 and TRBJ1-2, with TRBD1 matching 9 bases. This CDR3 is 13 amino acids long. The V and J ends lost 4 bases and 8 bases, in that order; junction bases with no gene match: 6. Germline V lookup: CDR1 SGDLS, CDR2 YYNGEE. This CDR3 reads CASSLTGGQGYTF. DNA of the CDR3: TGTGCCAGCAGCCTCACAGGGGGCCAAGGCTACACCTTC.

V is TRBV14 and J is TRBJ1-1, with TRBD1 matching 10 bases. With V trimmed by 2 bases and J by 10 bases, 10 bases remained unmatched. The germline V gene has CDR1 SGHDN and CDR2 FVKESK. CDR3 length: 15 residues. In DNA form, the CDR3 reads TGTGCCAGCAGCCAAACCAGGGACAGGGGATTGGCAGCTTTCTTT. Its protein is CASSQTRDRGLAAFF.

The V and J genes are TRBV20-1 and TRBJ1-2; D perhaps matches TRBD1 (6 bases). V was cut by 3 bases and J by 5 bases, with 13 bases left in between. This CDR3 has 13 amino acids. CDR1 and CDR2 (germline): DFQATT, SNEGSKA (reference sequence). The CDR3, as DNA: TGCAGTGCTAGTTTTAAGGGGGGGTATGGCTACACCTTC. This codes for CSASFKGGYGYTF.

This rearrangement joins TRBV10-3 to TRBJ1-1; 7 bases align to TRBD1. The CDR3 has 16 residues. J gave up 0 bases and V 1 base, and 5 bases lay outside the gene matches. Germline-derived CDR1 and CDR2 are ENHRY and SYGVKD. The CDR3 DNA reads TGTGCCATCAGTGAGTACGGGGACAGCATGAACACTGAAGCTTTCTTT. Protein product: CAISEYGDSMNTEAFF.